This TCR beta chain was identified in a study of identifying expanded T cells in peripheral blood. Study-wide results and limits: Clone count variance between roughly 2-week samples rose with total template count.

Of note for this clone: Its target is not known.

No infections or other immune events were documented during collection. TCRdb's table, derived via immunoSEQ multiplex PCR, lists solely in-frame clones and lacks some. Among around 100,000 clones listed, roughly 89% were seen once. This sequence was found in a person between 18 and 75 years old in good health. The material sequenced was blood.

The CDR3 coding sequence is TGTGCCAGCAGCTTAGGTGCCCTAGGGCCCCAGCATTTT. Encoded protein: CASSLGALGPQHF. V is TRBV7-8 and J is TRBJ1-5; the D is unclear. CDR3 length: 13 amino acids. CDR1 is SGHVS and CDR2 is FQNEAQ in the germline V gene. The V end was cut by 1 base, the J end by 9 bases, with 10 bases between. The whole variable domain, filled in from reference TRBV7-8 and TRBJ1-5, reads GAGVSQSPRYKVAKRGQDVALRCDPISGHVSLFWYQQALGQGPEFLTYFQNEAQLDKSGLPSDRFFAERPEGSVSTLKIQRTQQEDSAVYLCASSLGALGPQHFGDGTRLSIL.